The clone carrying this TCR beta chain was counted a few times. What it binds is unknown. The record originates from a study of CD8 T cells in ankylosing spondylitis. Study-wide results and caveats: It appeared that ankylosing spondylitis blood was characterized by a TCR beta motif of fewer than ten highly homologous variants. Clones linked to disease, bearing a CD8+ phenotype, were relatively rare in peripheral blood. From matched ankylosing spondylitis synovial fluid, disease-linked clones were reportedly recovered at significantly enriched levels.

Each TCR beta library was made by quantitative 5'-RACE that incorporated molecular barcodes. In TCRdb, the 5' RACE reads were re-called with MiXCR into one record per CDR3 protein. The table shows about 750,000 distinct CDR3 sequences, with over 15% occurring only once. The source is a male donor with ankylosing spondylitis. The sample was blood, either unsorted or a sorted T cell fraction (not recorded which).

CDR3 sequence: CASSTRTGLVQETQYF. As DNA, the CDR3 is TGTGCCAGCAGTACGCGGACAGGGTTGGTCCAAGAGACCCAGTACTTC. V gene TRBV12-3 or TRBV12-4 combines with J gene TRBJ2-5, with 8 bases fitting TRBD1. Trimming took 5 bases from V and 1 from J; bases not matched to a gene: 9. This CDR3 comprises 16 residues.